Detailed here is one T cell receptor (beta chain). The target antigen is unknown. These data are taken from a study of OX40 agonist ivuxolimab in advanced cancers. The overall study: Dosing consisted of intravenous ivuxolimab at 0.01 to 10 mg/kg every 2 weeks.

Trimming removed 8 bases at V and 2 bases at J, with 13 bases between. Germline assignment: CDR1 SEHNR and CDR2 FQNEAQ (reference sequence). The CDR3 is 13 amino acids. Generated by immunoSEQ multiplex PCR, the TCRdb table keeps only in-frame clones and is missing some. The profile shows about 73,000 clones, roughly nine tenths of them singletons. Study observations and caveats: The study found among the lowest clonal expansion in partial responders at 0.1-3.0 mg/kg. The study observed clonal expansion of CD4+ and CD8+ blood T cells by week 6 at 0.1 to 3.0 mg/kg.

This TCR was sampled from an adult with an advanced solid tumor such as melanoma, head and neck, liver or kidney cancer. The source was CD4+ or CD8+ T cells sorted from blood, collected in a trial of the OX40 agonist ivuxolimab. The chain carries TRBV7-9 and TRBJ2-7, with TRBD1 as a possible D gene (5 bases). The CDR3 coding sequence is TGTGCCAGCCAGGGTGGTTTACCCTACGAGCAGTACTTC. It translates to CASQGGLPYEQYF.